One and the same sample provided the 20 T cell receptor beta chains below, sequenced in a study of blood T cell repertoires in COVID-19. The table came from immunoSEQ multiplex PCR; TCRdb's copy has only in-frame clones and leaves some out. The data hold about 470,000 clones, with around 90% observed a single time. The sequenced material came from PBMCs or T cells enriched from blood (not recorded which). Every receptor here comes from a woman aged 18-29 years who had recovered from COVID-19.

The V call is TRBV6-5, the J call TRBJ2-5; no reliable D call. Looked up from germline, CDR1 is MNHEY and CDR2 is SVGAGI. V was cut by 8 bases and J by 5 bases, with 12 bases left in between. The length of the CDR3 is 12 residues. The CDR3 loop is CASSVFMETQYF. In nucleotides, the CDR3 is TGTGCCAGCTCGGTTTTCATGGAGACCCAGTACTTC.

This chain uses TRBV6-5 with TRBJ1-5, with unresolved D. Germline CDR1 MNHEY, CDR2 SVGAGI. This CDR3 is 13 amino acids long. The V gene lost 0 bases and the J gene lost 9 bases, with 9 bases spanning the gap. CDR3 sequence: CASSYSAEGPQHF. In DNA, the CDR3 is TGTGCCAGCAGTTACTCCGCCGAGGGGCCCCAGCATTTT.

The V call is TRBV10-3, the J call TRBJ1-5; D call uncertain. With 2 bases removed from V and 3 bases from J, the gap between germline ends came to 8 bases. Germline V lookup: CDR1 ENHRY, CDR2 SYGVKD. This CDR3 spans 14 amino acids. CDR3 DNA: TGTGCCATCAGTGAGCTGGGAGTCAATCAGCCCCAGCATTTT. Translated, it gives CAISELGVNQPQHF.

The V gene is TRBV2, the J gene TRBJ2-3, with 9 bases that match TRBD2. Germline V gene data show CDR1 as SNHLY and CDR2 as FYNNEI. The junction had 2 bases not matched to a gene; V was cut back by 2 bases and J by 2 bases. CDR3 size: 15 residues. CDR3 sequence (DNA): TGTGCCAGCAGTGAACTAGCGGGGTTCACAGATACGCAGTATTTT. Translating gives CASSELAGFTDTQYF.

The chain recombines TRBV3-1 (or the pseudogene TRBV3-2) with TRBJ2-3; 8 bases match TRBD2. This CDR3 region has 14 residues. Germline values: CDR1 LGHDT, CDR2 YNNKEL (reference sequence). V was pared by 1 base and J by 6 bases, with 3 bases of the junction left unmatched. The CDR3 loop reads CASSQGSGEDTQYF. CDR3 DNA sequence: TGTGCCAGCAGCCAAGGTAGCGGGGAGGATACGCAGTATTTT.

The CDR3, as DNA: TGTGCCAGCAGTTTCAAGCGGGGAGAGCAGTTCTTC. This gives the protein CASSFKRGEQFF. The chain couples TRBV6-6 to TRBJ2-1; 7 nucleotides align to TRBD2. This CDR3 contains 12 residues. Losses at the gene ends were 4 bases for V and 10 bases for J; bases not matched to a gene: 4. The germline CDR1 and CDR2 sequences are MNHNY and SVGAGI (reference sequence).

The sample holds a few counts of this clone. The genes are TRBV5-1 and TRBJ1-1, with unresolved D. There are 8 residues in the CDR3. With 9 bases removed from V and 8 bases from J, the gap between germline ends came to 5 bases. The germline V gene encodes CDR1 SGHRS and CDR2 YFSETQ. This CDR3 reads CATPEAFF. The CDR3 DNA reads as TGCGCCACCCCGGAAGCTTTCTTT.

This clone was counted a few times. Here the CDR3 reads CASSAGRDRVYEQYF. The CDR3 DNA sequence: TGCGCCAGCAGCGCTGGGCGGGACAGGGTCTACGAGCAGTACTTC. The chain recombines TRBV5-1 with TRBJ2-7; the match to TRBD1 covers 9 bases. Germline V gene lookup returns CDR1 SGHRS and CDR2 YFSETQ. J gave up 3 bases and V 4 bases, and 8 bases lay outside the gene matches. The CDR3 length is 15 residues.

The chain is built from TRBV7-2 and TRBJ2-3; 14 positions match TRBD2. The length of the CDR3 is 16 residues. The germline CDR1 and CDR2 sequences are SGHTA and FQGNSA. V was pared by 5 bases and J by 2 bases, with 3 bases of the junction left unmatched. The CDR3 sequence is CASSTTSGGATDTQYF. CDR3 DNA: TGTGCCAGCAGCACGACTAGCGGGGGGGCCACAGATACGCAGTATTTT. Full variable domain (outside the CDR3, taken from reference TRBV7-2 and TRBJ2-3): GAGVSQSPSNKVTEKGKDVELRCDPISGHTALYWYRQSLGQGLEFLIYFQGNSAPDKSGLPSDRFSAERTGGSVSTLTIQRTQQEDSAVYLCASSTTSGGATDTQYFGPGTRLTVL.

The chain links TRBV7-8 to TRBJ1-6; D is unresolved. The CDR3 length is 15 residues. Germline V lookup: CDR1 SGHVS, CDR2 FQNEAQ. The germline V and J ends were trimmed by 3 bases and 14 bases, with 20 bases remaining between them. CDR3 protein: CASSLGAGPTNALHF. The CDR3 coding sequence is TGTGCCAGCAGCTTGGGCGCCGGTCCAACAAACGCCCTCCACTTT.

The chain couples TRBV19 to TRBJ1-1; D is uncertain. CDR1 and CDR2 from the germline V gene are LNHDA and SQIVND (reference sequence). The CDR3 has 15 amino acids. V was cut by 2 bases and J by 0 bases, with 10 bases left in between. The CDR3: CASSIRSTMNTEAFF. The DNA for the CDR3 is TGTGCCAGTAGTATACGGTCTACGATGAACACTGAAGCTTTCTTT.

The J gene is TRBJ1-1, the V gene TRBV7-2, with 8 bases fitting TRBD1. Trimming removed 4 bases from V and 1 base from J; junction bases left unmatched: 5. CDR1 and CDR2 from the germline V gene are SGHTA and FQGNSA. The CDR3 runs to 15 residues. The CDR3 DNA is TGTGCCAGCAGCTCCTCCGGGACAGGGAACACTGAAGCTTTCTTT. This codes for CASSSSGTGNTEAFF.

The chain carries TRBV4-2 and TRBJ2-3; D remains ambiguous. This CDR3 region has 14 residues. Deletions cut 0 bases from V and 6 bases from J, with 10 bases between. Per germline, CDR1 LGHNA and CDR2 YNFKEQ. CDR3 sequence: CASSQEIIRDTQYF. The CDR3, as DNA: TGTGCCAGCAGCCAAGAAATTATTCGGGATACGCAGTATTTT.

The V call is TRBV5-1, the J call TRBJ1-1; tentatively, D is TRBD1 (5 bases). The CDR3 is 15 residues long. Trimming removed 8 bases from V and 2 bases from J, with 19 bases in between. Germline V gene data show CDR1 as SGHRS and CDR2 as YFSETQ. The CDR3 loop reads CASQGGTATNTEAFF. CDR3 coding DNA: TGCGCCAGTCAGGGAGGAACAGCGACCAACACTGAAGCTTTCTTT.

The V and J genes are TRBV5-1 and TRBJ2-2; 8 positions agree with TRBD1. CDR3 size: 16 residues. V lost 2 bases and J lost 5; bases outside the gene matches: 8. From germline, CDR1 is SGHRS and CDR2 YFSETQ. CDR3 residues: CASSFLGQGVTGELFF. The CDR3, as DNA: TGCGCCAGCAGCTTCCTAGGACAGGGTGTTACCGGGGAGCTGTTTTTT.

This chain connects TRBV11-2 to TRBJ2-3; no definite D call. The CDR3 is 14 residues long. Looked up from germline, CDR1 is SGHAT and CDR2 is FQNNGV. Between the trimmed V and J ends, which lost 4 bases and 4 bases, there was a span of 12 bases. CDR3 sequence reads: CASSSELIADTQYF. The CDR3 coding sequence is TGTGCCAGCAGCTCGGAGCTCATAGCAGATACGCAGTATTTT. Combining the CDR3 with reference TRBV11-2 and TRBJ2-3 gives the whole variable domain EAGVAQSPRYKIIEKRQSVAFWCNPISGHATLYWYQQILGQGPKLLIQFQNNGVVDDSQLPKDRFSAERLKGVDSTLKIQPAKLEDSAVYLCASSSELIADTQYFGPGTRLTVL.

The chain combines TRBV29-1 with TRBJ2-5, with a tentative D call TRBD1 (6 bases). CDR1 and CDR2 (germline): SQVTM, ANQGSEA. V lost 7 bases to trimming and J lost 2 bases, with 14 bases between them. CDR3 length: 13 residues. The CDR3 region is CSELKGTQETQYF. CDR3 DNA sequence: TGCAGCGAACTGAAGGGGACACAAGAGACCCAGTACTTC.

The J gene is TRBJ2-2, the V gene TRBV7-8; no reliable D call. Trimming took 8 bases from V and 6 from J, leaving 16 bases between them. The CDR3 extends over 14 amino acids. Germline V lookup: CDR1 SGHVS, CDR2 FQNEAQ. The CDR3 nucleotides are TGTGCCAGCCATCGGCAGGTTTTTGCCGGGGAGCTGTTTTTT. Translating gives CASHRQVFAGELFF.

CDR3 loop: CASSPSGRIDTQYF. CDR3 sequence (DNA): TGCGCCAGCAGCCCTAGCGGGCGGATAGATACGCAGTATTTT. The rearrangement uses TRBV10-1 and TRBJ2-3; 8 bases are shared with TRBD2. V shed 6 bases, J shed 5 bases, and the junction held 7 bases outside the gene matches. Germline-derived CDR1 and CDR2 are WNHNN and SYGVQD (reference sequence). This CDR3 is built from 14 residues.

The chain recombines TRBV5-1 with TRBJ1-2; TRBD1 matches 9 bases. The germline CDR1 and CDR2 sequences are SGHRS and YFSETQ. The CDR3 has 16 residues. V trimming: 4 bases; J trimming: 6 bases; junction bases outside the gene matches: 13. The CDR3 spells CASSAGTGQGLDGYTF. The CDR3 DNA follows: TGCGCCAGCAGCGCCGGGACAGGGCAAGGACTCGATGGCTACACCTTC.